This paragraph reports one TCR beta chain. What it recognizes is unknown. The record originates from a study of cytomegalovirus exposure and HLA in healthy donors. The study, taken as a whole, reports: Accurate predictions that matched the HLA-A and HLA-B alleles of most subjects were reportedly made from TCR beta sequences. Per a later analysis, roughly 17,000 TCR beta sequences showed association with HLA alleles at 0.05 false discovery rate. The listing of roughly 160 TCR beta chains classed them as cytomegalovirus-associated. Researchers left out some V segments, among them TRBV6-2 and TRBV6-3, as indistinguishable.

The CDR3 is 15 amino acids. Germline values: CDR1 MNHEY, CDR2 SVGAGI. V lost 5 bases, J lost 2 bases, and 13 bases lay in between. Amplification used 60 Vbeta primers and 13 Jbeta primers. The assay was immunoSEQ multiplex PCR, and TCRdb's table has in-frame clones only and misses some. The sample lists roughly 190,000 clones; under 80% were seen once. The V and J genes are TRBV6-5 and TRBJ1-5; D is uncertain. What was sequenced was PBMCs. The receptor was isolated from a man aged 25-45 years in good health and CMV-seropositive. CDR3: CASSPEGGGNQPQHF. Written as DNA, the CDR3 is TGTGCCAGCAGTCCGGAGGGTGGCGGCAATCAGCCCCAGCATTTT.